This entry lists 15 T cell receptor beta chains sequenced from one sample in a study of molecular identifiers for immune sequencing clone quantification (dated 2018 in TCRdb). The protocol used for the library was PCR. Instrument on record: NextSeq 500. TCRdb passed the public sequencing reads through fastp at Q25 and MiXCR, retaining productive beta sequences. CDR3 protein duplicates are merged, each entry listing the most common genes and DNA. The sample yields roughly 320,000 distinct CDR3 sequences; roughly a quarter were counted once. Together, the top ten hold around 0.76% of the sample. The sequencing input was naive CD8+ T cells from blood, with Jurkat cell RNA spiked in. The cell subset or site label of this sample denotes: FACS-sorted CD8+CD4-CCR7+CD45RA+ naive T cells. The receptor set was obtained from a human donor in good health. Some libraries in this study had Jurkat cell RNA spiked in.

This clonotype turned up a few times. This chain connects TRBV6-5 to TRBJ2-2; the D gene is possibly TRBD1 (6 bases). Germline loops: CDR1 MNHEY, CDR2 SVGAGI. The V end lost 5 bases, the J end lost 4 bases, and 20 bases lay between the germline ends. This CDR3 contains 17 residues. CDR3 loop: CASSAGVREWSTGELFF. The DNA for the CDR3 is TGTGCCAGCAGTGCAGGGGTCCGGGAATGGAGCACCGGGGAGCTGTTTTTT.

This clonotype appeared a few times. V and J are TRBV19 and TRBJ2-1; no firm D call. Trimming left V 3 bases short and J 10 bases short, with 13 bases between. CDR1 and CDR2 (germline): LNHDA, SQIVND (reference sequence). CDR3 size: 13 residues. Here the CDR3 reads CASSIYSLGEQFF. The CDR3 bases are TGTGCCAGTAGTATTTATAGTTTGGGCGAGCAGTTCTTC.

The sample holds many counts of this clonotype. This chain connects TRBV4-3 to TRBJ2-2; D is perhaps TRBD1 (6 bases). The CDR3 is 17 residues long. Between the trimmed V and J ends, which lost 2 bases and 6 bases, there was a span of 19 bases. Germline V lookup: CDR1 LGHNA, CDR2 YSLEER. CDR3 nucleotides: TGCGCCAGCAGCCAACGGGCAGGGGTCGGATTCCCCGGGGAGCTGTTTTTT. Its translation is CASSQRAGVGFPGELFF.

A remark on this clonotype: This may arise from a read error, as a much more abundant clone is one base away. This chain joins TRBV2 and TRBJ2-7, with D tentatively TRBD1 (6 bases). Germline loops: CDR1 SNHLY, CDR2 FYNNEI. The CDR3 runs to 14 residues. CDR3 sequence (DNA): TGTGCCGGCAGCGCGCCGGGACACGCCACCGAGCAGTACTTC. Translating gives CAGSAPGHATEQYF. Full variable domain (remainder filled in from reference TRBV2 and TRBJ2-7): EPEVTQTPSHQVTQMGQEVILRCVPISNHLYFYWYRQILGQKVEFLVSFYNNEISEKSEIFDDQFSVERPDGSNFTLKIRSTKLEDSAMYFCAGSAPGHATEQYFGPGTRLTVT.

This clonotype was seen repeatedly, ten times or more. This rearrangement joins TRBV6-5 to TRBJ2-1, with 7 nucleotides matching TRBD2. This CDR3 is 13 amino acids long. Germline CDR1 is MNHEY and CDR2 is SVGAGI. V lost 8 bases, J lost 7 bases, and 8 bases stayed unmatched. CDR3 residues: CASSPRRENEQFF. Here the CDR3 DNA reads TGTGCCAGCTCTCCGCGGCGGGAGAATGAGCAGTTCTTC.

The CDR3: CASSQVGPDTQYF. In DNA form, the CDR3 reads TGCGCCAGCAGCCAAGTTGGCCCAGATACGCAGTATTTT. The rearrangement joins TRBV4-1 to TRBJ2-3; D remains unclear. This CDR3 has 13 amino acids. Germline CDR1 MGHRA, CDR2 YSYEKL. V gave up 1 base and J gave up 4 bases, with 6 bases separating them.

The CDR3 DNA sequence: TGCAGCGTGTACACCCGCGACAGGGTGAATGAAGCTTTCTTT. It encodes CSVYTRDRVNEAFF. J is TRBJ1-1 and V is TRBV29-1, with 7 bases fitting TRBD1. Per germline, CDR1 SQVTM and CDR2 ANQGSEA. This CDR3 has 14 amino acids. With V trimmed by 6 bases and J by 7 bases, 14 bases remained unmatched.

With respect to this clonotype: No conserved phenylalanine or tryptophan is present at the end of the CDR3, so a read error is the likely explanation. The chain links TRBV5-3 to TRBJ1-5; D uncertain. TRBV5-3 is filed as an ORF, its function uncertain. CDR3 length: 12 residues. Trimming shortened V by 8 bases and J by 0 bases, and 6 bases separated the two germline ends. CDR3 sequence reads: CASSYSNQPQHS. CDR3 nucleotides: TGTGCCAGCAGTTATAGCAATCAGCCCCAGCATTCT.

This clonotype was recorded at least ten times. The chain employs TRBV7-9 and TRBJ2-5; D possibly corresponds to TRBD2 (6 bases). Germline CDR1 is SEHNR and CDR2 is FQNEAQ (reference sequence). V lost 3 bases and J lost 3, with 14 bases in between. This CDR3 is 15 amino acids long. The CDR3 loop is CASSLSSVVKETQYF. CDR3 sequence (DNA): TGTGCCAGCAGCTTGTCTAGCGTGGTGAAAGAGACCCAGTACTTC.

J is TRBJ2-7 and V is TRBV11-2, with 9 bases lining up with TRBD1. J was trimmed by 9 bases and V by 8 bases; bases with no gene match: 14. The CDR3 is 14 amino acids. Germline V gives CDR1 SGHAT, CDR2 FQNNGV. The CDR3 loop is CASAPGQGTNAQYF. As DNA, the CDR3 is TGTGCCAGCGCTCCGGGACAGGGCACCAACGCGCAGTACTTC. The full variable domain, in which reference TRBV11-2 and TRBJ2-7 provide the parts outside the CDR3, is EAGVAQSPRYKIIEKRQSVAFWCNPISGHATLYWYQQILGQGPKLLIQFQNNGVVDDSQLPKDRFSAERLKGVDSTLKIQPAKLEDSAVYLCASAPGQGTNAQYFGPGTRLTVT.

The chain combines TRBV6-2 or TRBV6-3 with TRBJ2-7; TRBD2 matches at 7 bases. This CDR3 contains 14 residues. Germline V gene sequence: CDR1 MNHEY, CDR2 SVGEGT. V was clipped by 1 base and J by 2 bases; unmatched bases: 2. The CDR3 DNA reads TGTGCCAGCAGTTACTACCGGGGGGCCTACGAGCAGTACTTC. Its protein is CASSYYRGAYEQYF.

Concerning this clonotype itself: A read error may explain this, as a much larger clone is one base away. V usage is TRBV6-5 and J usage is TRBJ1-1, with D unresolved. This CDR3 spans 13 amino acids. Per germline, CDR1 MNHEY and CDR2 SVGAGI. CDR3 in amino acids: CASSYYVNTDAFF. For the CDR3, the DNA is TGTGCCAGCAGTTACTACGTGAACACTGACGCTTTCTTT.

A word on this clonotype: This may arise from a read error, as a much more abundant clone is one base away. The conserved final phenylalanine or tryptophan is absent from the CDR3, which likely points to a read error. The V gene is TRBV15, the J gene TRBJ2-7; TRBD2 aligns across 7 bases. Losses at the gene ends were 1 base for V and 7 bases for J; bases not matched to a gene: 1. This CDR3 is 12 amino acids long. CDR1 LNHNV and CDR2 YYDKDF come from the germline V gene (reference sequence). CDR3 DNA: TGTGCCACCAGCAGAGTGGGGGGGGAGCAGTACTCC. Translation gives CATSRVGGEQYS.

This clonotype has a single count. Compared with germline, one end of the junction differs, possibly owing to a read error. The chain employs TRBV28 and TRBJ2-6; no clear D gene. The CDR3 totals 14 residues. Germline V gene data show CDR1 as MDHEN and CDR2 as SYDVKM. The CDR3: CACRSGPGANVLTF. Here the CDR3 DNA reads TGTGCCTGCAGGTCCGGACCTGGAGCCAACGTCCTGACTTTC. The full variable domain, in which reference TRBV28 and TRBJ2-6 provide the parts outside the CDR3, is DVKVTQSSRYLVKRTGEKVFLECVQDMDHENMFWYRQDPGLGLRLIYFSYDVKMKEKGDIPEGYSVSREKKERFSLILESASTNQTSMYLCACRSGPGANVLTFGAGSRLTVL.

The chain carries TRBV30 and TRBJ2-1; no clear D. This CDR3 contains 12 residues. V gave up 0 bases and J gave up 9 bases, with 9 bases separating them. Germline V CDR1 and CDR2: GTSNPN, SVGIG (reference sequence). DNA for the CDR3: TGTGCCTGGAGTGTTCGGATGACTGAGCAGTTCTTC. It is translated as CAWSVRMTEQFF.